This TCR beta chain was recovered during a study of PD-1 blockade in classical Hodgkin lymphoma. Study-level information: Patients were infused with nivolumab 3 mg/kg every 2 weeks.

Notes on the study in general: There was a significant rise in CD4+ TCR diversity by C4D1, with no such rise for CD8+. A reduction in baseline TCR diversity was reportedly seen in newly diagnosed patients relative to healthy donors.

Noted time point: cycle 4 day 1 (C4D1), after less than seven weeks of nivolumab. Each patient's relapse followed autologous stem cell transplantation, and brentuximab vedotin exposure varied. The germline V gene encodes CDR1 MNHEY and CDR2 SMNVEV (reference sequence). The CDR3 length is 15 residues. V lost 1 base to trimming and J lost 2 bases, with 9 bases between them. This clone has a single count. Its cognate antigen is unknown. Sequencing used immunoSEQ multiplex PCR; TCRdb keeps in-frame clones, though not all of them. The table lists over 50,000 clones, roughly 87% of them singletons. The gene calls are TRBV27 and TRBJ2-1; a possible D gene is TRBD1 (5 bases). The source material was peripheral blood mononuclear cells (PBMCs), sampled before the fourth cycle of nivolumab. The TCR sequence derives from a human donor with classical Hodgkin lymphoma. CDR3: CASSLLGVAYNEQFF. CDR3 sequence (DNA): TGTGCCAGCAGTTTATTAGGGGTCGCCTACAATGAGCAGTTCTTC.